This TCR beta chain derives from a study of memory CD4+ T cells and cytomegalovirus serostatus. The data were produced by immunoSEQ multiplex PCR, yet TCRdb's version contains in-frame clones alone and is incomplete. The table includes roughly 40,000 clones, approximately 81% detected once. Single viable CD3+CD4+CD8-CD45RO+ cells were sorted as the memory CD4+ T cells. Serum IgG to CMV pp150, pp28, p38 and p52 defined serostatus. This TCR came from an adult in good health and CMV-seronegative. Sequencing used memory CD4+ T cells from blood.

CDR3 residues: CASSEDSGQSNEQFF. CDR3 nucleotide sequence: TGTGCCAGCAGTGAAGACTCTGGACAGAGCAATGAGCAGTTCTTC. The chain carries TRBV2 and TRBJ2-1; D might be TRBD1 (6 bases). The CDR3 sequence is 15 residues long. Germline lookup yields CDR1 SNHLY and CDR2 FYNNEI. V lost 1 base and J lost 6, with 13 bases in between.